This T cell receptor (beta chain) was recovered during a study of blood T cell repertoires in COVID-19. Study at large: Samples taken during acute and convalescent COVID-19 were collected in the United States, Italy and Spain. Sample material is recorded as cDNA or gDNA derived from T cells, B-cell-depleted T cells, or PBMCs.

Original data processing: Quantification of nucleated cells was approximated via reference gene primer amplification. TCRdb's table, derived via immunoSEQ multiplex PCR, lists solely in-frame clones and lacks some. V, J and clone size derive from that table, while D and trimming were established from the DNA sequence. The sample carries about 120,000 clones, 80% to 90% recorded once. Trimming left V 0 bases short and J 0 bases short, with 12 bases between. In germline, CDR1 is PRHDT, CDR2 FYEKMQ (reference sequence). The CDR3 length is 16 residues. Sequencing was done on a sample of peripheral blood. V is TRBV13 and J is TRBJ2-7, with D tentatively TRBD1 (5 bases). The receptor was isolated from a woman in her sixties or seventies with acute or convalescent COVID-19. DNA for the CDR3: TGTGCCAGCAGCTTAGGCGCAGGGCTAAGCTCCTACGAGCAGTACTTC. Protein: CASSLGAGLSSYEQYF.